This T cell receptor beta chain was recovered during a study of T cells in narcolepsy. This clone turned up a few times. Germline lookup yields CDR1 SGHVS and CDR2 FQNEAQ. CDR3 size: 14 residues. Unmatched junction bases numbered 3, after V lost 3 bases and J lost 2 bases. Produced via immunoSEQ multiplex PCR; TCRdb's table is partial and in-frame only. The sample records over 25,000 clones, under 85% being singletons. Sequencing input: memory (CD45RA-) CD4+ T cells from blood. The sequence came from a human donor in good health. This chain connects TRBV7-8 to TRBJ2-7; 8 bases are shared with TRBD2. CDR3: CASSFKLAAYEQYF. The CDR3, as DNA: TGTGCCAGCAGCTTTAAACTAGCGGCCTACGAGCAGTACTTC.